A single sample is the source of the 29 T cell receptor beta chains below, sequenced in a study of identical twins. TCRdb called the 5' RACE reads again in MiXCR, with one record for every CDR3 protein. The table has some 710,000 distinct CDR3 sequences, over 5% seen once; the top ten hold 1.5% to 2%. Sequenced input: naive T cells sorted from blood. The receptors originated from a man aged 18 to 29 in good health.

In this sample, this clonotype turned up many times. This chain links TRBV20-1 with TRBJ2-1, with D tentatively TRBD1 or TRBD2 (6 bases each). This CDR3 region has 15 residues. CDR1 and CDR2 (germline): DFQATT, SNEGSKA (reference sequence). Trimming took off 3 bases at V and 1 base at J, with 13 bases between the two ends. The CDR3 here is CSASRGAVSYNEQFF. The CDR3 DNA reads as TGCAGTGCTAGTAGGGGGGCGGTTTCCTACAATGAGCAGTTCTTC.

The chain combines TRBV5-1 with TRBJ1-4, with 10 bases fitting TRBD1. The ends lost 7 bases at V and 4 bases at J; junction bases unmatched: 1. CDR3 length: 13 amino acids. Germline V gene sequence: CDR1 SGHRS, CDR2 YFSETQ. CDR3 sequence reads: CASGQGDNEKLFF. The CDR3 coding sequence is TGCGCCAGCGGACAGGGGGATAATGAAAAACTGTTTTTT. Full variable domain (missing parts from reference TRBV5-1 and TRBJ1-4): KAGVTQTPRYLIKTRGQQVTLSCSPISGHRSVSWYQQTPGQGLQFLFEYFSETQRNKGNFPGRFSGRQFSNSRSEMNVSTLELGDSALYLCASGQGDNEKLFFGSGTQLSVL.

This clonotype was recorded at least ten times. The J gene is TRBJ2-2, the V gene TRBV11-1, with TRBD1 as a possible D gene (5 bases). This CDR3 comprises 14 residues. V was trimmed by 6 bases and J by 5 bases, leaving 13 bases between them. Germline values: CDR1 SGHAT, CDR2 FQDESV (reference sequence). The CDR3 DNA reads TGTGCCAGCAGTCTGGACATCCCAACCGGGGAGCTGTTTTTT. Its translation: CASSLDIPTGELFF.

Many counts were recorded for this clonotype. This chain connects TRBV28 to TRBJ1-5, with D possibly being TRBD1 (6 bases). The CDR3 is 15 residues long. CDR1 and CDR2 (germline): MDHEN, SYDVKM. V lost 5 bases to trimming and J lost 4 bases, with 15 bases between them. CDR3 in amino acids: CASSRGTKSNQPQHF. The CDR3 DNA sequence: TGTGCCAGCAGTAGGGGGACGAAGAGTAATCAGCCCCAGCATTTT.

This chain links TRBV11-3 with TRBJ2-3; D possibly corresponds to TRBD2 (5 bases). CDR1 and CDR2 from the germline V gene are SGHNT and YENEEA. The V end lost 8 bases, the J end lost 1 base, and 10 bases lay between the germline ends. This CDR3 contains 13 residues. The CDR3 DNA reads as TGTGCCAGCCGCCAGGAGGGCACAGATACGCAGTATTTT. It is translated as CASRQEGTDTQYF.

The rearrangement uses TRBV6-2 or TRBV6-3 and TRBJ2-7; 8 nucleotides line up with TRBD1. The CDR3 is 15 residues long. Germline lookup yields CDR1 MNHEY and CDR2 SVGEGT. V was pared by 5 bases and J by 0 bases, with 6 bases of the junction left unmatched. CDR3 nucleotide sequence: TGTGCCAGCAGTAGGGACAGGATAAGCTCCTACGAGCAGTACGTC. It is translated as CASSRDRISSYEQYV.

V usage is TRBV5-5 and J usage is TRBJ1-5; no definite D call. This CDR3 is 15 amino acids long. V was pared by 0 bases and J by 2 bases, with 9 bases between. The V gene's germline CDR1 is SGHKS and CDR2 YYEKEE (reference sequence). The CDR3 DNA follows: TGTGCCAGCAGCTTGGATGGGCCGGGCAATCAGCCCCAGCATTTT. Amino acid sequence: CASSLDGPGNQPQHF.

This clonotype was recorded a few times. This CDR3 is CASRKTGVIDTQYF. DNA for the CDR3: TGTGCCAGCAGAAAGACTGGGGTGATCGATACGCAGTATTTT. V usage is TRBV11-2 and J usage is TRBJ2-3; no clear D. With 6 bases removed from V and 6 bases from J, the gap between germline ends came to 16 bases. Germline loops: CDR1 SGHAT, CDR2 FQNNGV. There are 14 residues in the CDR3.

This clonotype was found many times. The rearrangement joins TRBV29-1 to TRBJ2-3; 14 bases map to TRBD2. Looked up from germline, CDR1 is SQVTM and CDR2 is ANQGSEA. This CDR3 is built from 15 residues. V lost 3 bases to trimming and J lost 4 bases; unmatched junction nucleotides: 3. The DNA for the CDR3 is TGCAGCGTTGATGGACTAGCGGGAGGCGCAGATACGCAGTATTTT. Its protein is CSVDGLAGGADTQYF.

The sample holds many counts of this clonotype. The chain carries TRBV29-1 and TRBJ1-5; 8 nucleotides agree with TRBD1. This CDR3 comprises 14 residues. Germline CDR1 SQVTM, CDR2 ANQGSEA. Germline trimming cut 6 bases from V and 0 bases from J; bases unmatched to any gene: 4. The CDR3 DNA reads TGCAGCGTGTGGGACAGGACTAGCAATCAGCCCCAGCATTTT. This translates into CSVWDRTSNQPQHF.

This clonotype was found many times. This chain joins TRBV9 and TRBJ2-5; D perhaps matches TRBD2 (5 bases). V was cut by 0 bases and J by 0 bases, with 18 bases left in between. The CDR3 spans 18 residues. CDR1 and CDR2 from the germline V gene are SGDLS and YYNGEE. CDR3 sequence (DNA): TGTGCCAGCAGCGTAGGTTCCAAGGACTTCCCGTACCAAGAGACCCAGTACTTC. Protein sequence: CASSVGSKDFPYQETQYF.

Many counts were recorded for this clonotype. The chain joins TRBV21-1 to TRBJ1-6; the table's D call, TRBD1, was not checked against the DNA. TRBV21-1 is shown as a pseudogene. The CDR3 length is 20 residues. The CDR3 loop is CASSKAWEQGQRTYNSPLHF. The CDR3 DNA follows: TGTGCCAGCAGCAAAGCGTGGGAACAGGGTCAGAGAACCTATAATTCACCCCTCCACTTT.

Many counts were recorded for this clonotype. CDR3 loop: CASSQDRGPTEAFF. In DNA, the CDR3 is TGTGCCAGCAGCCAAGATAGGGGTCCCACTGAAGCTTTCTTT. The chain links TRBV4-2 to TRBJ1-1; D might be TRBD1 (5 bases). Germline V gives CDR1 LGHNA, CDR2 YNFKEQ. The CDR3 is 14 residues long. V gave up 0 bases and J gave up 4 bases, with 9 bases separating them.

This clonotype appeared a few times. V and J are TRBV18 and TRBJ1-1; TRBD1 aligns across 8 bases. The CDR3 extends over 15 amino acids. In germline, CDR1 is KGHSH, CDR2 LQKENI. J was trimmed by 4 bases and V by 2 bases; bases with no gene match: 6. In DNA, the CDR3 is TGTGCCAGCTCACCAGGACAGGGTCACGGCACTGAAGCTTTCTTT. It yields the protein CASSPGQGHGTEAFF.

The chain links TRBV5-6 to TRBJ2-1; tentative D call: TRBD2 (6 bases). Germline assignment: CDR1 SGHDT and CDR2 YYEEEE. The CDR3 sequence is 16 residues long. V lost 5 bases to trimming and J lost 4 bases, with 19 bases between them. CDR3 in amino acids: CASRGAGFVIYNEQFF. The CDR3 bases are TGTGCCAGCAGGGGTGCGGGATTCGTCATTTACAATGAGCAGTTCTTC. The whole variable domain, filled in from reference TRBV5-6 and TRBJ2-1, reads DAGVTQSPTHLIKTRGQQVTLRCSPKSGHDTVSWYQQALGQGPQFIFQYYEEEERQRGNFPDRFSGHQFPNYSSELNVNALLLGDSALYLCASRGAGFVIYNEQFFGPGTRLTVL.

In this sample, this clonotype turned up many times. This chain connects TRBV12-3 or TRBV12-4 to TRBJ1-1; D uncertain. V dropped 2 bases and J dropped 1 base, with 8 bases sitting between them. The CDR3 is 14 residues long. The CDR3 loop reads CASSLSHGNTEAFF. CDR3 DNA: TGTGCCAGCAGTTTATCCCATGGGAACACTGAAGCTTTCTTT.

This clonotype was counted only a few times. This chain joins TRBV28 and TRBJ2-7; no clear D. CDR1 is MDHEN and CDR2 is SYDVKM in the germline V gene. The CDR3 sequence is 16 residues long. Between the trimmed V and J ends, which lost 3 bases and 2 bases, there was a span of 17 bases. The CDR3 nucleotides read TGTGCCAGCAGTTTCTCTGGCGGAAAAACAACCTACGAGCAGTACTTC. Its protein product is CASSFSGGKTTYEQYF.

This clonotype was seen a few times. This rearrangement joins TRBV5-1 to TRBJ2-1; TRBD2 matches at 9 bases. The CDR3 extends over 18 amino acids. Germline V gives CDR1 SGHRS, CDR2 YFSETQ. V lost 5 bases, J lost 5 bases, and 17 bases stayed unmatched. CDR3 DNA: TGCGCCAGCAGGGAGGCGGGAGGGCCTCGAAACAAGCACAATGAGCAGTTCTTC. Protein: CASREAGGPRNKHNEQFF.

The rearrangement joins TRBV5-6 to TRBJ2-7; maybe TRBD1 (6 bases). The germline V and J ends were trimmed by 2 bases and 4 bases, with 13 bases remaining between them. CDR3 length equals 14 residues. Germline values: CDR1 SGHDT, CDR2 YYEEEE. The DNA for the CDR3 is TGTGCCAGCAGCTTTAGGCAGGGGAGATACGAGCAGTACTTC. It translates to CASSFRQGRYEQYF.

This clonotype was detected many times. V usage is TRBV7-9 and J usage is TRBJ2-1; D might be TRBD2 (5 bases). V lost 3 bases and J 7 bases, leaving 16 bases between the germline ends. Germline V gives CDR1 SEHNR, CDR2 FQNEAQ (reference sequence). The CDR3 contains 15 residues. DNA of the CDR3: TGTGCCAGCAGCTTTCCGGGGTCGGGGTTGAATGAGCAGTTCTTC. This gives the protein CASSFPGSGLNEQFF.

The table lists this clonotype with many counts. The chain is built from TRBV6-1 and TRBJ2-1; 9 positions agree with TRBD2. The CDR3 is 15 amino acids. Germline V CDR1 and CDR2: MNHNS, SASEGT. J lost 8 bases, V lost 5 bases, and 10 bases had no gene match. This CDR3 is CASSILAGAGDEQFF. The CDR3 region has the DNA TGTGCCAGCAGTATCTTAGCGGGAGCCGGCGATGAGCAGTTCTTC.

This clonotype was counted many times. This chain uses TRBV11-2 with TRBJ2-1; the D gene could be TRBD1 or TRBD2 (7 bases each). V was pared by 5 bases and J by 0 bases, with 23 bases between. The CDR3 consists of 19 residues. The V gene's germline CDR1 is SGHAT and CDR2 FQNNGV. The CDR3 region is CASSRQGTSGDSSYNEQFF. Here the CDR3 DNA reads TGTGCCAGCAGCCGACAGGGAACCAGCGGGGACAGCTCCTACAATGAGCAGTTCTTC.

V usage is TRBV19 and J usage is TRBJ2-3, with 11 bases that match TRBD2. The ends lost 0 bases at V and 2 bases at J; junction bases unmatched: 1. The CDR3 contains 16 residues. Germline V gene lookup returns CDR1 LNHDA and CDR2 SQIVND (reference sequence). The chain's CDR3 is CASSIELAGVTDTQYF. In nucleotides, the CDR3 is TGTGCCAGTAGTATAGAACTAGCGGGAGTCACAGATACGCAGTATTTT.

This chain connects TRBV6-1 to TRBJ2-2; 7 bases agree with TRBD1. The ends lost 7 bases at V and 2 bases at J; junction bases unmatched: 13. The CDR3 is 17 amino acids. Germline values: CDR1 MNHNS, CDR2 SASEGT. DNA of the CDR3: TGTGCCAGCACCTCCTCATCCGGGACAGTTAACACCGGGGAGCTGTTTTTT. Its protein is CASTSSSGTVNTGELFF.

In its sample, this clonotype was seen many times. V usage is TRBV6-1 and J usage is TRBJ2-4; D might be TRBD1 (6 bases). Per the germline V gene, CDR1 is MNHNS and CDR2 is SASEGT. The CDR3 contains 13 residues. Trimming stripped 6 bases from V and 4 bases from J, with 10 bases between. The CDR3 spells CASRGTKKNIQYF. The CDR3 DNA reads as TGTGCCAGCAGAGGGACAAAGAAAAACATTCAGTACTTC.

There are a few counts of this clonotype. The CDR3: CASSPQGMGTEAFF. The CDR3 DNA reads TGTGCCAGCTCACCACAGGGTATGGGCACTGAAGCTTTCTTT. V and J are TRBV18 and TRBJ1-1; D call uncertain. The V gene's germline CDR1 is KGHSH and CDR2 LQKENI. The CDR3 length is 14 residues. The V and J ends lost 1 base and 4 bases respectively, with 10 bases between them.

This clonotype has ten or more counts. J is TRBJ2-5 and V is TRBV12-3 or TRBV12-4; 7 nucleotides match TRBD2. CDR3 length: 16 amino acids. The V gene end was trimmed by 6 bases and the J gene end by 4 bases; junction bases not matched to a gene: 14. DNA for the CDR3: TGTGCCAGCAGCCCCTCTAGCGGAGGGTTCTTAGAGACCCAGTACTTC. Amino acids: CASSPSSGGFLETQYF.

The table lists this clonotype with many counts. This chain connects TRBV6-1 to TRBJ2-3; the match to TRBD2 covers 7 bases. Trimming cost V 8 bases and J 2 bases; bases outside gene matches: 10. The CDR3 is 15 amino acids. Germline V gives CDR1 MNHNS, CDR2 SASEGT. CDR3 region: CASGRGELATDTQYF. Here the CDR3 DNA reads TGTGCCAGCGGGAGGGGCGAACTGGCCACAGATACGCAGTATTTT.

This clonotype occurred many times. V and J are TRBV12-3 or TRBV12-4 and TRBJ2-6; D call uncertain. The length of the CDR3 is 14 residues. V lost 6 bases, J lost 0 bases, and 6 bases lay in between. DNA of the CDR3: TGTGCCAGCAGGGACCGCTCTGGGGCCAACGTCCTGACTTTC. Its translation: CASRDRSGANVLTF.